One and the same sample provided the 18 T cell receptor beta chains below, sequenced in a study of cytomegalovirus exposure and HLA in healthy donors. Primers: 60 Vbeta forward and 13 Jbeta reverse. Profiling relied on immunoSEQ multiplex PCR, and the TCRdb table lists in-frame clones only, not all of them. Of about 91,000 clones in the sample, just under 90% were seen once. Sample: PBMCs. All receptors come from a man between 18 and 29 years old in good health and CMV-seronegative.

This chain joins TRBV7-2 and TRBJ2-5; possible D gene TRBD1, 6 bases. CDR1 and CDR2 from the germline V gene are SGHTA and FQGNSA. Trimming took 2 bases from V and 5 from J, leaving 9 bases between them. There are 13 residues in the CDR3. CDR3 DNA: TGTGCCAGCAGCTTATACAGGGCGGAGACCCAGTACTTC. Translated, it gives CASSLYRAETQYF.

This clone has only a few counts. The chain recombines TRBV15 with TRBJ2-1; D might be TRBD1 (6 bases). The germline gives CDR1 LNHNV, CDR2 YYDKDF (reference sequence). Trimming took off 1 base at V and 1 base at J, with 11 bases between the two ends. CDR3 length: 16 residues. DNA of the CDR3: TGTGCCACCAGCAGAGGAGGGGGACGGTCCTACAATGAGCAGTTCTTC. It codes for CATSRGGGRSYNEQFF.

The genes are TRBV23-1 and TRBJ2-4; TRBD2 might be the D (5 bases). TRBV23-1 is marked as an open reading frame, function uncertain. CDR3 length: 15 amino acids. The V and J ends lost 0 bases and 10 bases respectively, with 16 bases between them. The chain's CDR3 is CASSQSPKVPGIQYF. The DNA for the CDR3 is TGCGCCAGCAGTCAATCCCCGAAAGTCCCGGGGATTCAGTACTTC.

V usage is TRBV6-5 and J usage is TRBJ2-2, with 9 nucleotides matching TRBD1. Per germline, CDR1 MNHEY and CDR2 SVGAGI. CDR3 length equals 15 residues. V lost 8 bases to trimming and J lost 5 bases; unmatched junction nucleotides: 9. The CDR3 spells CASGLQGAETGELFF. CDR3 bases: TGTGCCAGCGGATTACAGGGGGCGGAAACCGGGGAGCTGTTTTTT.

The chain carries TRBV28 and TRBJ1-5; TRBD1 is a possible D gene (6 bases). Per the germline V gene, CDR1 is MDHEN and CDR2 is SYDVKM. Trimming pared 5 bases from V and 1 base from J, leaving 15 bases between. This CDR3 contains 16 residues. Written as DNA, the CDR3 is TGTGCCAGCAGTGATAGGGGGAGGGAAAGCAATCAGCCCCAGCATTTT. Its protein is CASSDRGRESNQPQHF.

The chain carries TRBV5-1 and TRBJ2-1; TRBD1 agrees at 7 bases. CDR1 is SGHRS, CDR2 YFSETQ, per germline. V was pared by 4 bases and J by 3 bases, with 13 bases of the junction left unmatched. CDR3 length: 17 amino acids. CDR3 sequence reads: CASSKYLTGSGYNEQFF. The CDR3 bases are TGCGCCAGCAGCAAATACCTGACAGGGTCGGGCTACAATGAGCAGTTCTTC.

The V and J genes are TRBV28 and TRBJ2-7, with D tentatively TRBD2 (6 bases). V was trimmed by 7 bases and J by 1 base, leaving 11 bases between them. Germline V gene sequence: CDR1 MDHEN, CDR2 SYDVKM. The CDR3 sequence is 13 residues long. CDR3 DNA: TGTGCCAGCACTTTGGGACTTTCCTACGAGCAGTACTTC. Encoded protein: CASTLGLSYEQYF.

This chain joins TRBV27 and TRBJ2-1, with a weak D call TRBD1 (5 bases). Germline V gene data show CDR1 as MNHEY and CDR2 as SMNVEV (reference sequence). V gave up 7 bases and J gave up 7 bases, with 11 bases separating them. This CDR3 is 12 amino acids long. The CDR3 DNA follows: TGTGCCAGCAAGCTAGGGGATAATGAGCAGTTCTTC. It specifies CASKLGDNEQFF.

The chain is built from TRBV14 and TRBJ2-6, with TRBD1 identical over 9 bases. CDR1 SGHDN and CDR2 FVKESK come from the germline V gene. CDR3 length: 15 residues. The junction had 0 bases not matched to a gene; V was cut back by 4 bases and J by 2 bases. The CDR3 loop is CASSRTGAGANVLTF. CDR3 DNA: TGTGCCAGCAGCCGGACAGGGGCTGGGGCCAACGTCCTGACTTTC.

The rearrangement joins TRBV4-3 to TRBJ2-7, with a weak D call TRBD1 (6 bases). Germline V gene data show CDR1 as LGHNA and CDR2 as YSLEER. This CDR3 region has 15 residues. V was trimmed by 2 bases and J by 1 base, leaving 12 bases between them. This CDR3 reads CASSQRGTNSYEQYF. The CDR3 DNA is TGCGCCAGCAGCCAAAGGGGGACAAATTCCTACGAGCAGTACTTC.

This chain connects TRBV6-5 to TRBJ2-2, with D perhaps matching TRBD1 (6 bases). Germline loops: CDR1 MNHEY, CDR2 SVGAGI. Trimming stripped 6 bases from V and 5 bases from J, with 16 bases between. The CDR3 has 15 amino acids. CDR3 DNA: TGTGCCAGCAGGCCCTCCGGGACACTAACCGGGGAGCTGTTTTTT. It yields the protein CASRPSGTLTGELFF.

CDR3 loop: CASSLIGGLAPNYNEQFF. The CDR3 nucleotides read TGTGCCAGCAGCTTAATTGGAGGGCTTGCTCCAAACTACAATGAGCAGTTCTTC. The chain recombines TRBV7-3 with TRBJ2-1; tentatively, D is TRBD2 (6 bases). CDR1 is SGHTA, CDR2 FQGTGA, per germline. V lost 1 base and J 3 bases, leaving 19 bases between the germline ends. The CDR3 is 18 residues long.

This chain uses TRBV19 with TRBJ1-2; 8 nucleotides line up with TRBD1. There are 15 residues in the CDR3. Trimming cost V 5 bases and J 5 bases; bases outside gene matches: 10. Germline lookup yields CDR1 LNHDA and CDR2 SQIVND (reference sequence). Here the CDR3 reads CASSFRQGTGYGYTF. CDR3 nucleotides: TGTGCCAGTAGTTTTCGACAGGGGACGGGATATGGCTACACCTTC.

The gene calls are TRBV7-9 and TRBJ1-5, with a tentative D call TRBD1 (5 bases). Germline CDR1 reads SEHNR; CDR2 reads FQNEAQ (reference sequence). The V gene lost 3 bases and the J gene lost 3 bases, with 9 bases spanning the gap. CDR3 size: 14 residues. The CDR3 DNA is TGTGCCAGCAGCTTCCAGGGATTCAATCAGCCCCAGCATTTT. This sequence encodes CASSFQGFNQPQHF.

The chain couples TRBV5-1 to TRBJ2-3; 7 bases align to TRBD1. The CDR3 totals 14 residues. Germline V gene data show CDR1 as SGHRS and CDR2 as YFSETQ. Trimming took 3 bases from V and 1 from J; bases not matched to a gene: 2. CDR3 sequence (DNA): TGCGCCAGCAGCTGGGGGACAGGCACAGATACGCAGTATTTT. It is translated as CASSWGTGTDTQYF.

This rearrangement joins TRBV20-1 to TRBJ2-7; 8 bases fit TRBD1. The CDR3 is made up of 11 amino acids. In germline, CDR1 is DFQATT, CDR2 SNEGSKA (reference sequence). V lost 5 bases to trimming and J lost 6 bases; unmatched junction nucleotides: 3. Written as DNA, the CDR3 is TGCAGTGCTCGACAGGGGTTCGAGCAGTACTTC. Translation gives CSARQGFEQYF.

The chain carries TRBV7-8 and TRBJ2-1; D may be TRBD2 (5 bases). V gave up 2 bases and J gave up 0 bases, with 14 bases separating them. CDR3 length: 17 amino acids. CDR1 is SGHVS and CDR2 is FQNEAQ in the germline V gene. The CDR3 spells CASSLSTGKSSYNEQFF. The CDR3 DNA reads as TGTGCCAGCAGCTTATCTACGGGAAAAAGCTCCTACAATGAGCAGTTCTTC.

V gene TRBV5-4 combines with J gene TRBJ2-2; tentative D call: TRBD1 (6 bases). Looked up from germline, CDR1 is SGHNT and CDR2 is YYREEE (reference sequence). CDR3 size: 17 residues. V lost 0 bases and J 8 bases, leaving 20 bases between the germline ends. In DNA form, the CDR3 reads TGTGCCAGCAGCTTGGGCTCCCGTTGGGGGCGTGGGGGGGAGCTGTTTTTT. Translating it yields CASSLGSRWGRGGELFF.